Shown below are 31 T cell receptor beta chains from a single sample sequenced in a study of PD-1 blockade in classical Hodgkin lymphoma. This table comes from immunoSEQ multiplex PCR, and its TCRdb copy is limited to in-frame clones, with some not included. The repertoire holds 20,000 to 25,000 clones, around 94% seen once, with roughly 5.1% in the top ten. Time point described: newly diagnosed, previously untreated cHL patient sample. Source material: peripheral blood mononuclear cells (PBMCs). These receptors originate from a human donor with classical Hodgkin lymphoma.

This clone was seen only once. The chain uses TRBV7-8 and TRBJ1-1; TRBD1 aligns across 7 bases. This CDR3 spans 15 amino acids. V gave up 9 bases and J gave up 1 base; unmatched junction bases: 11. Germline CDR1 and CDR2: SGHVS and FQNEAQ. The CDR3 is CASLTGAMSNTEAFF. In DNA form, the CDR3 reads TGTGCCAGTCTAACAGGGGCCATGTCGAACACTGAAGCTTTCTTT.

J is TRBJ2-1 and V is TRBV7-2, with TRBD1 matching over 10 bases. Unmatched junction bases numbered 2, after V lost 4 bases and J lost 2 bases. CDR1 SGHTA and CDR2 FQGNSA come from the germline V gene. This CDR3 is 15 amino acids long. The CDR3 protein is CASSYDRGPYNEQFF. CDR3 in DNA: TGTGCCAGCAGCTATGACAGGGGGCCCTACAATGAGCAGTTCTTC.

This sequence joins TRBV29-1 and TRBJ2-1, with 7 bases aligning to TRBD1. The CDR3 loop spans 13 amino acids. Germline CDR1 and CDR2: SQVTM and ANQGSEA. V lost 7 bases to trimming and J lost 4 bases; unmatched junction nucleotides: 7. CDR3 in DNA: TGCAGCGATAGGGACAGTGAATACAATGAGCAGTTCTTC. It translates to CSDRDSEYNEQFF.

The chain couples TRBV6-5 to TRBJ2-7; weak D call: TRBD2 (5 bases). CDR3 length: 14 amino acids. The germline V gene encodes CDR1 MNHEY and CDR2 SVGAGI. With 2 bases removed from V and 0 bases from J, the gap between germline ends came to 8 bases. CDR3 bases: TGTGCCAGCAGTTACACGGGAAGCTCCTACGAGCAGTACTTC. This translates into CASSYTGSSYEQYF.

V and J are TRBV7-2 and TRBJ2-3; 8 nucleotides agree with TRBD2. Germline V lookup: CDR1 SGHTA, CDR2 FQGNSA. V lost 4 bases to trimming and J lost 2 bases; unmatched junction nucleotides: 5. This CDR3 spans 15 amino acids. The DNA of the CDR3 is TGTGCCAGCAGCTGGGCGGGGGGTGTCACAGATACGCAGTATTTT. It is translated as CASSWAGGVTDTQYF. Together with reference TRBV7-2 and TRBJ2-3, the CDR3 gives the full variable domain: GAGVSQSPSNKVTEKGKDVELRCDPISGHTALYWYRQSLGQGLEFLIYFQGNSAPDKSGLPSDRFSAERTGGSVSTLTIQRTQQEDSAVYLCASSWAGGVTDTQYFGPGTRLTVL.

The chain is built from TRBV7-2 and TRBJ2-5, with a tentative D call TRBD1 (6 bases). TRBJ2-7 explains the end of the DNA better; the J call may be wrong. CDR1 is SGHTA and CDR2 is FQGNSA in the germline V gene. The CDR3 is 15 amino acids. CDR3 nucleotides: TGTGCCAGCAGCCGACAACAGGGCGGCTCCTACGAGCAGTACTTC. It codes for CASSRQQGGSYEQYF.

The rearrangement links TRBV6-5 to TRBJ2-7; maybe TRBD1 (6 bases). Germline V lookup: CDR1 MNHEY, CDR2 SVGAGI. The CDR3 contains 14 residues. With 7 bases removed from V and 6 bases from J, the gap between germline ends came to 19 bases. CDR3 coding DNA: TGTGCCAGCATTTCAGACAGGACAACCAGCGAGCAGTACTTC. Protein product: CASISDRTTSEQYF.

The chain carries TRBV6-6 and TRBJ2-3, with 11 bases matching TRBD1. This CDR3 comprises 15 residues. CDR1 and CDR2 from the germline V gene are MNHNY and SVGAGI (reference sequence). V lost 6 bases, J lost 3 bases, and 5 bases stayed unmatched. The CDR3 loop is CASRQGQGVTDTQYF. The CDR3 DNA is TGTGCCAGCAGACAGGGACAGGGGGTAACAGATACGCAGTATTTT.

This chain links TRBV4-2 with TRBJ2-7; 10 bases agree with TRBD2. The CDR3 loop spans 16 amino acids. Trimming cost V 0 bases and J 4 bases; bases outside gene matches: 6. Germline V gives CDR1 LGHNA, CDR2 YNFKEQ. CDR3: CASSQESSGGVYEQYF. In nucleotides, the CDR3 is TGTGCCAGCAGCCAAGAGTCCAGCGGGGGGGTATACGAGCAGTACTTC.

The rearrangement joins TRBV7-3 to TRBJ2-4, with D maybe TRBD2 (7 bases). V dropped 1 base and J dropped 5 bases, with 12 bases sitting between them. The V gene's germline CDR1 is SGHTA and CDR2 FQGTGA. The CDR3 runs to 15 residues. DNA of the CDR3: TGTGCCAGCAGCTTAATGGGGGGGCGCGAAAACATTCAGTACTTC. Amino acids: CASSLMGGRENIQYF.

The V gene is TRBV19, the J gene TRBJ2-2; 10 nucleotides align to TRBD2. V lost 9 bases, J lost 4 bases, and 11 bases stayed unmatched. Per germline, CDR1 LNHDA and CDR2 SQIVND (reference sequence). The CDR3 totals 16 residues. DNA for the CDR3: TGTGCCAGCACCAGCGGGGGGGTGGGTCTCACCGGGGAGCTGTTTTTT. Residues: CASTSGGVGLTGELFF.

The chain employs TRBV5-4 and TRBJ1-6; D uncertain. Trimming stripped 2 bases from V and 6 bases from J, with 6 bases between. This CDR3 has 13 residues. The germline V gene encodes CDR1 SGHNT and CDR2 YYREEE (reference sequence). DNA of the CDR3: TGTGCCAGCAGCTTTACCAGTAATTCACCCCTCCACTTT. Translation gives CASSFTSNSPLHF. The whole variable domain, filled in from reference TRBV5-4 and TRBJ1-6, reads ETGVTQSPTHLIKTRGQQVTLRCSSQSGHNTVSWYQQALGQGPQFIFQYYREEENGRGNFPPRFSGLQFPNYSSELNVNALELDDSALYLCASSFTSNSPLHFGNGTRLTVT.

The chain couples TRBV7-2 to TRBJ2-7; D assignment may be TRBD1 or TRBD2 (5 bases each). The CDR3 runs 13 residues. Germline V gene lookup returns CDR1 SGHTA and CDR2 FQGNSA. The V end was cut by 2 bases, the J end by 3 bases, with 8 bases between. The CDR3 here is CASSLPGSYEQYF. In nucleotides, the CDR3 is TGTGCCAGCAGCTTACCAGGGAGCTACGAGCAGTACTTC.

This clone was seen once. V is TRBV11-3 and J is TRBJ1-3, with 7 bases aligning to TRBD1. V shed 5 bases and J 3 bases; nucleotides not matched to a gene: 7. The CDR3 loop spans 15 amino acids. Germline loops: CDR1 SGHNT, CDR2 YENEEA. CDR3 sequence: CASSPGGGIGNTIYF. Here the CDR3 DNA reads TGTGCCAGCAGCCCTGGAGGGGGCATTGGAAACACCATATATTTT.

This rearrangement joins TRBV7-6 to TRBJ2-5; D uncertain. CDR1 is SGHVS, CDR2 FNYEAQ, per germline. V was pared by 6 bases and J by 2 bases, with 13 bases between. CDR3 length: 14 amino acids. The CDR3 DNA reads TGTGCCAGCAGTAATCCGACTCGACAAGAGACCCAGTACTTC. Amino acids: CASSNPTRQETQYF. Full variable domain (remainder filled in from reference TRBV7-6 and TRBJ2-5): GAGVSQSPRYKVTKRGQDVALRCDPISGHVSLYWYRQALGQGPEFLTYFNYEAQQDKSGLPNDRFSAERPEGSISTLTIQRTEQRDSAMYRCASSNPTRQETQYFGPGTRLLVL.

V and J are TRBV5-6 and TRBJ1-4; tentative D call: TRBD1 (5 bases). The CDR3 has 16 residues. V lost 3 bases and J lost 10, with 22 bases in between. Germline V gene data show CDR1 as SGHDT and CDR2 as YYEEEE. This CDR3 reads CASSWDSGTKSGKLFF. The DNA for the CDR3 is TGTGCCAGCAGCTGGGATTCCGGGACCAAGTCGGGAAAACTGTTTTTT. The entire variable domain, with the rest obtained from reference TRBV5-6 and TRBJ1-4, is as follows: DAGVTQSPTHLIKTRGQQVTLRCSPKSGHDTVSWYQQALGQGPQFIFQYYEEEERQRGNFPDRFSGHQFPNYSSELNVNALLLGDSALYLCASSWDSGTKSGKLFFGSGTQLSVL.

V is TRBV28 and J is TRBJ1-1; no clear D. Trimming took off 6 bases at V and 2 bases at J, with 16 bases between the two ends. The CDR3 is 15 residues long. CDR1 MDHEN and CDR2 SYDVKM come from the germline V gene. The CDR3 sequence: CASRLPSRSNTEAFF. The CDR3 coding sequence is TGTGCCAGCAGGTTGCCGTCCAGATCTAACACTGAAGCTTTCTTT.

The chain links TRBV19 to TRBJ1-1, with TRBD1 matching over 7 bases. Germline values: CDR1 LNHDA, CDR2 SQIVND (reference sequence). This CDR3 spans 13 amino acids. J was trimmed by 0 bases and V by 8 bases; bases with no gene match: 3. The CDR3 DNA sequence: TGTGCCAGTTCGGGACAGTTGAACACTGAAGCTTTCTTT. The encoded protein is CASSGQLNTEAFF.

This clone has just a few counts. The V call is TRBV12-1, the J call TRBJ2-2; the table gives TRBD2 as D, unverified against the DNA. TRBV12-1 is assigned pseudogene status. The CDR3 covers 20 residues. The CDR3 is CASSSSLSRLVEWNTGELFF. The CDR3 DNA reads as TGTGCCAGCAGCTCAAGCCTGTCACGACTAGTCGAATGGAACACCGGGGAGCTGTTTTTT.

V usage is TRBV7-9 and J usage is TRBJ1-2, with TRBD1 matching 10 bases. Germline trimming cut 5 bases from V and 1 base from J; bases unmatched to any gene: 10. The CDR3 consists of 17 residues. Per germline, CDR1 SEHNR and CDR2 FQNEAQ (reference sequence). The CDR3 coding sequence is TGTGCCAGCAGCCCGTGGACAGGGGGACCATTTAACTATGGCTACACCTTC. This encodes CASSPWTGGPFNYGYTF.

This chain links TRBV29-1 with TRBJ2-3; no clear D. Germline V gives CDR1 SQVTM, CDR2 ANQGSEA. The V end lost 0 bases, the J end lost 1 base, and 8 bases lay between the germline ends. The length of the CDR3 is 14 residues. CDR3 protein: CSVEDQLRTDTQYF. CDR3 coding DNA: TGCAGCGTTGAAGATCAGCTCCGCACAGATACGCAGTATTTT.

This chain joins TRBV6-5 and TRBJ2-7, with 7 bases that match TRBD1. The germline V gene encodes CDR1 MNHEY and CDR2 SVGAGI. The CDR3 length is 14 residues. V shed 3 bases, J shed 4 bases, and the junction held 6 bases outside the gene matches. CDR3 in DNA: TGTGCCAGCAGTTATTTAGGACAGGATTACGAGCAGTACTTC. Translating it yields CASSYLGQDYEQYF.

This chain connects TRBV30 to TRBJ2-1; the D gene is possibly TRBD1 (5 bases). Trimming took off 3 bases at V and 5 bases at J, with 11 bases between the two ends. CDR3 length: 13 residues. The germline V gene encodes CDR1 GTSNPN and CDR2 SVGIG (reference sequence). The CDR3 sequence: CAWRQGLHNEQFF. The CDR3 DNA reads TGTGCCTGGAGGCAGGGTCTGCACAATGAGCAGTTCTTC.

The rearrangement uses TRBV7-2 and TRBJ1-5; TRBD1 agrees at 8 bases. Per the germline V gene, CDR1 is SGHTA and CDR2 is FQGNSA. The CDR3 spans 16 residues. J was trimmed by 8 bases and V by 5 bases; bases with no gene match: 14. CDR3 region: CASSPTKGTGFEPQHF. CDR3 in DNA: TGTGCCAGCAGCCCGACGAAGGGGACAGGTTTCGAGCCCCAGCATTTT.

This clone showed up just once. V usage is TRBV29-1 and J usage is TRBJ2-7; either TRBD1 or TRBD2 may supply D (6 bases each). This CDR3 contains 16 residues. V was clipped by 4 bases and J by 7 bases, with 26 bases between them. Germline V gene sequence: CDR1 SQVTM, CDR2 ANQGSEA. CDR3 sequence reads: CSVGGAGTGSLGEQYF. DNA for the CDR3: TGCAGCGTTGGCGGGGCGGGAACAGGGTCCTTAGGGGAGCAGTACTTC.

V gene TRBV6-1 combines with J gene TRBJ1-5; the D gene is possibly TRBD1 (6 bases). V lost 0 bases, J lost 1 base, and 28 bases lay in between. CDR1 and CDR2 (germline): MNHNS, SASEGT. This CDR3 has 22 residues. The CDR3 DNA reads TGTGCCAGCAGTGAAGCTCGCGGTGGGGGCAGGACATACCTAGGGAGCAATCAGCCCCAGCATTTT. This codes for CASSEARGGGRTYLGSNQPQHF.

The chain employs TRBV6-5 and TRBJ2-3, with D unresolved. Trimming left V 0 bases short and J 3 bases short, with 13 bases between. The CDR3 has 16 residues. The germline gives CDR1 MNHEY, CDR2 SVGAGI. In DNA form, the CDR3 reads TGTGCCAGCAGTTACTCGAGACTTACCCGAACAGATACGCAGTATTTT. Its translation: CASSYSRLTRTDTQYF.

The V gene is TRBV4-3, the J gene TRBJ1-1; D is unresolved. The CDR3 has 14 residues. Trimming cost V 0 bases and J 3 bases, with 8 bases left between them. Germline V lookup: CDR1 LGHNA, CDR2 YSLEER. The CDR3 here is CASSQDDGYTEAFF. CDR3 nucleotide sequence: TGCGCCAGCAGCCAAGATGACGGGTACACTGAAGCTTTCTTT.

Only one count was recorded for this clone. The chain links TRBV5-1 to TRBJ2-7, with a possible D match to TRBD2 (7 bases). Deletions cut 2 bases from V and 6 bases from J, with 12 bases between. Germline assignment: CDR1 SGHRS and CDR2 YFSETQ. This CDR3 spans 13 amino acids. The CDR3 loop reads CASSFRGGTEQYF. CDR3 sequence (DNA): TGCGCCAGCAGCTTTAGGGGGGGGACCGAGCAGTACTTC.

The CDR3 region has the DNA TGTGCCAGCAGCTTAGCGGGGATCATCGAGCAGTACTTC. The encoded protein is CASSLAGIIEQYF. V gene TRBV11-2 combines with J gene TRBJ2-7, with a possible D match to TRBD2 (5 bases). The CDR3 runs 13 residues. In germline, CDR1 is SGHAT, CDR2 FQNNGV. V lost 1 base to trimming and J lost 6 bases, with 10 bases between them.

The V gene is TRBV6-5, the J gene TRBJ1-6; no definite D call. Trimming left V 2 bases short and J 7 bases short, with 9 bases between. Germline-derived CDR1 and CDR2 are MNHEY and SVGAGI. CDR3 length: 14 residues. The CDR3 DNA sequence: TGTGCCAGCAGTTACGACGGTCCCAATTCACCCCTCCACTTT. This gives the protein CASSYDGPNSPLHF.